The 30 T cell receptor beta chains in this list originate from one sample, sequenced in a study of T cell responses to AZD1222 COVID-19 vaccine. Profiled with immunoSEQ multiplex PCR; TCRdb holds only in-frame clones, not every one. The table has roughly 50,000 clones, about 89% seen once; the top ten hold roughly 15%. Specimen: peripheral blood, collected 28 days after the second AZD1222 dose. The receptors derive from an adult who received the AZD1222 COVID-19 vaccine.

This chain uses TRBV25-1 with TRBJ2-3; either TRBD1 or TRBD2 may fit D (5 bases each). The CDR3 spans 15 residues. The germline V gene has CDR1 MGHDK and CDR2 SYGVNS. Trimming took off 5 bases at V and 4 bases at J, with 16 bases between the two ends. CDR3: CASSLDGGAADTQYF. As DNA, the CDR3 is TGTGCCAGCAGTTTAGATGGGGGAGCGGCAGATACGCAGTATTTT. Using reference TRBV25-1 and TRBJ2-3 for the parts outside the CDR3, the full variable domain is EADIYQTPRYLVIGTGKKITLECSQTMGHDKMYWYQQDPGMELHLIHYSYGVNSTEKGDLSSESTVSRIRTEHFPLTLESARPSHTSQYLCASSLDGGAADTQYFGPGTRLTVL.

The V and J genes are TRBV6-5 and TRBJ1-6; no firm D call. Trimming pared 7 bases from V and 10 bases from J, leaving 20 bases between. The CDR3 runs to 15 residues. In germline, CDR1 is MNHEY, CDR2 SVGAGI. In DNA form, the CDR3 reads TGTGCCAGCACCCTAGGCGGGCAGCGGTCATCACCCCTCCACTTT. Protein product: CASTLGGQRSSPLHF.

The chain combines TRBV5-1 with TRBJ2-2; 12 bases line up with TRBD2. The ends lost 4 bases at V and 7 bases at J; junction bases unmatched: 5. The CDR3 runs 15 residues. The germline gives CDR1 SGHRS, CDR2 YFSETQ. The CDR3: CASSATSGSGGELFF. In DNA, the CDR3 is TGCGCCAGCAGCGCGACTAGCGGGAGTGGCGGGGAGCTGTTTTTT.

The V and J genes are TRBV19 and TRBJ2-4; no clear D gene. The CDR3 is 15 residues long. From germline, CDR1 is LNHDA and CDR2 SQIVND (reference sequence). Trimming left V 7 bases short and J 3 bases short, with 16 bases between. The CDR3 sequence is CASMAGLGNKNIQYF. The CDR3 coding sequence is TGTGCCAGTATGGCAGGTCTGGGTAACAAAAACATTCAGTACTTC.

V is TRBV13 and J is TRBJ2-5; 15 nucleotides match TRBD2. This CDR3 has 18 residues. Germline trimming cut 4 bases from V and 5 bases from J; bases unmatched to any gene: 11. The germline V gene has CDR1 PRHDT and CDR2 FYEKMQ (reference sequence). In DNA form, the CDR3 reads TGTGCCAGCAGCTCCCGCAGGACTAGCGGGAGGGCCGGGGAGACCCAGTACTTC. It encodes CASSSRRTSGRAGETQYF.

This chain links TRBV12-3 or TRBV12-4 with TRBJ1-3; weak D call: TRBD1 (5 bases). This CDR3 has 13 amino acids. Trimming took 7 bases from V and 5 from J, leaving 12 bases between them. CDR3 in amino acids: CASTGRGRNTIYF. The CDR3 DNA reads as TGTGCCAGCACCGGGAGGGGCAGAAACACCATATATTTT.

The chain carries TRBV6-6 and TRBJ2-2, with 8 bases fitting TRBD2. The germline V gene has CDR1 MNHNY and CDR2 SVGAGI (reference sequence). The CDR3 has 14 amino acids. The V gene end was trimmed by 8 bases and the J gene end by 2 bases; junction bases not matched to a gene: 4. The CDR3 here is CASSGGGNTGELFF. DNA of the CDR3: TGTGCCAGCTCGGGGGGGGGAAACACCGGGGAGCTGTTTTTT.

The count of this clone is one. The chain carries TRBV30 and TRBJ1-2, with D perhaps matching TRBD1 (5 bases). The CDR3 length is 12 residues. Germline V CDR1 and CDR2: GTSNPN, SVGIG (reference sequence). Trimming stripped 4 bases from V and 4 bases from J, with 10 bases between. CDR3 protein: CAWTPGPYGYTF. In DNA, the CDR3 is TGTGCCTGGACCCCGGGGCCCTATGGCTACACCTTC. The entire variable domain, with the rest obtained from reference TRBV30 and TRBJ1-2, is as follows: SQTIHQWPATLVQPVGSPLSLECTVEGTSNPNLYWYRQAAGRGLQLLFYSVGIGQISSEVPQNLSASRPQDRQFILSSKKLLLSDSGFYLCAWTPGPYGYTFGSGTRLTVV.

This sequence joins TRBV5-6 and TRBJ1-1, with D uncertain. The CDR3 extends over 16 amino acids. Trimming pared 1 base from V and 1 base from J, leaving 14 bases between. The germline V gene encodes CDR1 SGHDT and CDR2 YYEEEE. This chain's CDR3 is CASSLNGRTKNTEAFF. CDR3 sequence (DNA): TGTGCCAGCAGCTTGAACGGGAGGACGAAGAACACTGAAGCTTTCTTT.

This chain connects TRBV7-6 to TRBJ1-2; no clear D. Germline CDR1 and CDR2: SGHVS and FNYEAQ. Trimming pared 5 bases from V and 3 bases from J, leaving 16 bases between. The CDR3 has 15 amino acids. Here the CDR3 DNA reads TGTGCCAGCAGCGGCCGGGCCCGCCCCGACTATGGCTACACCTTC. Amino acid sequence: CASSGRARPDYGYTF.

This chain connects TRBV6-1 to TRBJ2-1; the match to TRBD2 covers 12 bases. The J segment lost 6 bases and the V segment lost 1 base, leaving 10 bases of the junction unmatched. Germline CDR1 and CDR2: MNHNS and SASEGT. The CDR3 has 18 residues. CDR3 nucleotide sequence: TGTGCCAGCAGTGAAGTAATGGCTAGCGGGAGGGCCGGCAATGAGCAGTTCTTC. Amino acid sequence: CASSEVMASGRAGNEQFF.

This clone was recorded once. The conserved phenylalanine or tryptophan is not found at the CDR3 terminus, so this likely reflects a read error. The limits of the CDR3 on the DNA are not certain, so only TCRdb's listed CDR3 is given. The chain employs TRBV6-1 and TRBJ1-6. The CDR3 contains 11 residues when both ends are counted. CDR1 MNHNS and CDR2 SASEGT come from the germline V gene. The CDR3 reads CASSEAGRPVL.

V is TRBV10-2 and J is TRBJ2-5, with 7 bases aligning to TRBD1. The junction had 10 bases not matched to a gene; V was cut back by 2 bases and J by 4 bases. This CDR3 contains 16 residues. CDR1 and CDR2 from the germline V gene are WSHSY and SAAADI. The CDR3 sequence: CASSETSTGNGETQYF. Written as DNA, the CDR3 is TGCGCCAGCAGTGAGACCTCGACAGGGAACGGAGAGACCCAGTACTTC.

V usage is TRBV6-5 and J usage is TRBJ1-1; no reliable D call. CDR1 is MNHEY and CDR2 is SVGAGI in the germline V gene. V lost 8 bases and J lost 3, with 13 bases in between. The CDR3 covers 13 residues. The CDR3 DNA follows: TGTGCCAGCTCGATTCGGCGGGACACTGAAGCTTTCTTT. The encoded protein is CASSIRRDTEAFF.

The chain has TRBV29-1 and TRBJ2-3; D ambiguous. V lost 0 bases and J 2 bases, leaving 6 bases between the germline ends. CDR1 SQVTM and CDR2 ANQGSEA come from the germline V gene. The CDR3 covers 13 residues. The CDR3 loop reads CSVEETLTDTQYF. The CDR3 region has the DNA TGCAGCGTTGAAGAGACCCTCACAGATACGCAGTATTTT.

The chain combines TRBV11-2 with TRBJ2-7; TRBD2 agrees at 7 bases. The trim removed 3 bases at V and 7 bases at J, leaving 6 bases unmatched. Germline V gene data show CDR1 as SGHAT and CDR2 as FQNNGV. The length of the CDR3 is 13 residues. CDR3 DNA: TGTGCCAGCAGCTTTAGCGGGCTTGGTGAGCAGTACTTC. It is translated as CASSFSGLGEQYF.

CDR3 DNA: TGTGCCAGCAGCTTCCACCCAGATACGCAGTATTTT. It translates to CASSFHPDTQYF. The chain joins TRBV7-9 to TRBJ2-3; D gene uncertain. V lost 3 bases to trimming and J lost 4 bases, with 5 bases between them. CDR1 and CDR2 from the germline V gene are SEHNR and FQNEAQ (reference sequence). The CDR3 length is 12 residues. The full variable domain, rest sourced from reference TRBV7-9 and TRBJ2-3, is DTGVSQNPRHKITKRGQNVTFRCDPISEHNRLYWYRQTLGQGPEFLTYFQNEAQLEKSRLLSDRFSAERPKGSFSTLEIQRTEQGDSAMYLCASSFHPDTQYFGPGTRLTVL.

The chain couples TRBV5-1 to TRBJ2-3; D may match TRBD1 or TRBD2 (5 bases each). The CDR3 is 15 amino acids. Trimming removed 3 bases at V and 4 bases at J, with 15 bases between. Germline CDR1 SGHRS, CDR2 YFSETQ. CDR3 sequence (DNA): TGCGCCAGCAGCTCCGGGAACCCGGGACCAGATACGCAGTATTTT. Translating gives CASSSGNPGPDTQYF. Looking up the rest from reference TRBV5-1 and TRBJ2-3 gives the full variable domain: KAGVTQTPRYLIKTRGQQVTLSCSPISGHRSVSWYQQTPGQGLQFLFEYFSETQRNKGNFPGRFSGRQFSNSRSEMNVSTLELGDSALYLCASSSGNPGPDTQYFGPGTRLTVL.

J is TRBJ1-1 and V is TRBV19; the match to TRBD1 covers 8 bases. Germline V gene sequence: CDR1 LNHDA, CDR2 SQIVND (reference sequence). The CDR3 contains 17 residues. The V segment lost 1 base and the J segment 0 bases; nucleotides outside the gene matches: 7. The CDR3 region is CASSIVRGQGMNTEAFF. Here the CDR3 DNA reads TGTGCCAGTAGTATAGTTCGTGGACAGGGTATGAACACTGAAGCTTTCTTT.

The CDR3 bases are TGTGCCAGCAGCCCAATGGGCGGGATCGAAAACATTCAGTACTTC. Translation gives CASSPMGGIENIQYF. J is TRBJ2-4 and V is TRBV7-9; perhaps TRBD2 as D (6 bases). Germline V gene data show CDR1 as SEHNR and CDR2 as FQNEAQ (reference sequence). The CDR3 loop spans 15 amino acids. The V end lost 5 bases, the J end lost 5 bases, and 16 bases lay between the germline ends. Variable domain in full (rest from reference TRBV7-9 and TRBJ2-4): DTGVSQNPRHKITKRGQNVTFRCDPISEHNRLYWYRQTLGQGPEFLTYFQNEAQLEKSRLLSDRFSAERPKGSFSTLEIQRTEQGDSAMYLCASSPMGGIENIQYFGAGTRLSVL.

The chain carries TRBV5-1 and TRBJ2-7; the D gene is possibly TRBD1 (6 bases). Germline lookup yields CDR1 SGHRS and CDR2 YFSETQ. Trimming stripped 1 base from V and 4 bases from J, with 15 bases between. The CDR3 length is 15 residues. CDR3 residues: CASSLNTGFSYEQYF. CDR3 nucleotide sequence: TGCGCCAGCAGCTTGAATACAGGGTTTTCGTACGAGCAGTACTTC.

The chain carries TRBV6-2 or TRBV6-3 and TRBJ2-2, with a possible D match to TRBD2 (5 bases). Per the germline V gene, CDR1 is MNHEY and CDR2 is SVGEGT. The CDR3 runs 19 residues. V was pared by 3 bases and J by 4 bases, with 24 bases between. CDR3 amino acids: CASSYTFENLAGTTGELFF. CDR3 nucleotides: TGTGCCAGCAGTTATACCTTTGAGAATCTGGCGGGTACCACCGGGGAGCTGTTTTTT.

This chain uses TRBV15 with TRBJ1-1; D gene unclear. This CDR3 is 13 amino acids long. Germline V gene lookup returns CDR1 LNHNV and CDR2 YYDKDF (reference sequence). Deletions cut 3 bases from V and 1 base from J, with 6 bases between. The DNA of the CDR3 is TGTGCCACCAGCAGCCTTAGGAACACTGAAGCTTTCTTT. Encoded protein: CATSSLRNTEAFF.

The rearrangement links TRBV5-1 to TRBJ2-2; D is uncertain. Trimming took off 4 bases at V and 5 bases at J, with 9 bases between the two ends. Per the germline V gene, CDR1 is SGHRS and CDR2 is YFSETQ. This CDR3 contains 13 residues. CDR3 sequence: CASSPEGTGELFF. CDR3 bases: TGCGCCAGCAGCCCGGAAGGGACCGGGGAGCTGTTTTTT.

The chain recombines TRBV11-3 with TRBJ2-7, with TRBD2 matching over 10 bases. CDR3 size: 14 residues. Germline CDR1 reads SGHNT; CDR2 reads YENEEA. The trim removed 5 bases at V and 5 bases at J, leaving 6 bases unmatched. The CDR3 spells CASSPSGRANEQYF. CDR3 sequence (DNA): TGTGCCAGCAGCCCAAGCGGGAGGGCCAACGAGCAGTACTTC.

A few counts support this clone. V usage is TRBV7-3 and J usage is TRBJ2-3; TRBD1 agrees at 12 bases. J was trimmed by 4 bases and V by 5 bases; bases with no gene match: 10. The CDR3 covers 17 residues. The germline V gene has CDR1 SGHTA and CDR2 FQGTGA. The CDR3 DNA is TGTGCCAGCAGCCAGGGGACAGGGGGCGAGGAGGCAGATACGCAGTATTTT. Its protein is CASSQGTGGEEADTQYF.

This chain links TRBV4-2 with TRBJ2-5, with 8 bases identical to TRBD2. The trim removed 4 bases at V and 2 bases at J, leaving 12 bases unmatched. This CDR3 has 17 amino acids. Germline V gene sequence: CDR1 LGHNA, CDR2 YNFKEQ. As DNA, the CDR3 is TGTGCCAGCAGCCGAGGTAGCGGGATGGGCCGGCAAGAGACCCAGTACTTC. This codes for CASSRGSGMGRQETQYF.

This chain connects TRBV3-1 (or the pseudogene TRBV3-2) to TRBJ2-3; D unclear. The V gene lost 4 bases and the J gene lost 8 bases, with 10 bases spanning the gap. The CDR3 totals 12 residues. CDR1 LGHDT and CDR2 YNNKEL come from the germline V gene (reference sequence). CDR3 in amino acids: CASSPRLGTQYF. The CDR3 coding sequence is TGTGCCAGCAGCCCCAGACTCGGTACGCAGTATTTT.

The rearrangement joins TRBV6-2 or TRBV6-3 to TRBJ1-5, with 8 bases fitting TRBD1. Germline loops: CDR1 MNHEY, CDR2 SVGEGT. The CDR3 consists of 20 residues. V gave up 2 bases and J gave up 1 base; unmatched junction bases: 16. In DNA form, the CDR3 reads TGTGCCAGCAGTTACCGACATCAAATGGACAGGGCCCTAAGCAATCAGCCCCAGCATTTT. As protein: CASSYRHQMDRALSNQPQHF.

J is TRBJ1-2 and V is TRBV6-5; maybe TRBD1 (5 bases). Germline CDR1 and CDR2: MNHEY and SVGAGI. V was cut by 2 bases and J by 3 bases, with 13 bases left in between. The CDR3 covers 15 residues. The CDR3 is CASSYAQRGDYGYTF. The CDR3 nucleotides are TGTGCCAGCAGTTACGCACAGCGGGGGGACTATGGCTACACCTTC.